Listed below are T cell receptor beta chains from one sample, sequenced in a study of T cell clonotyping in hematopoietic cell transplantation. Using immunoSEQ multiplex PCR, the repertoire was profiled, and TCRdb retains in-frame clones only, with some absent. The table records 15,000 to 20,000 clones, more than 75% of them present only once. The input for sequencing was PBMCs, taken 100 days after allogeneic stem cell transplant. Source of these receptors: a male patient over 55 who had an allogeneic stem cell transplant from a related donor, so the T cells may come from the graft donor. Some clones in this sample may be carry-over from other donors' samples. The CDR3 runs from the conserved cysteine through the conserved F or W. Fields, in order: V gene, clone size, J gene, D gene, CDR3 DNA, CDR3 protein. A D gene is named only where the DNA matches it firmly. The size of a clone is reported for some rows only, either as once, few or many, or as a class for expanded clones.

TRBV4-1	.	TRBJ2-3	TRBD1	TGCGCCAGCAGCCAAGATGGGACAGGGGAGAGACATACGCAGTATTTT	CASSQDGTGERHTQYF
TRBV27	.	TRBJ1-6	.	TGTGCCAGCAGTCCCCGGGACATTACCCCTGCCTATAATTCACCCCTCCACTTT	CASSPRDITPAYNSPLHF
TRBV15	.	TRBJ2-2	TRBD2	TGTGCCACCAGCAGAGATCTTCTAGCGGGAAATGCGAACACCGGGGAGCTGTTTTTT	CATSRDLLAGNANTGELFF
TRBV10-1	.	TRBJ2-7	TRBD2	TGCGCCACTTCGACTAGCGGGAGAGTCTACGAGCAGTACTTC	CATSTSGRVYEQYF
TRBV19	.	TRBJ1-2	.	TGTGCCAGTAGGGCGGATCCGGGAACCCGCTATGGCTACACCTTC	CASRADPGTRYGYTF
TRBV5-4	.	TRBJ1-2	TRBD1	TGTGCCAGCAGCTTCGGACAGGGAGACTATGGCTACACCTTC	CASSFGQGDYGYTF
TRBV7-2	.	TRBJ2-2	.	TGTGCCAGCAGCTTACACGGGGCTAACACCGGGGAGCTGTTTTTT	CASSLHGANTGELFF
TRBV6-6	.	TRBJ2-2	.	TGTGCCAGCAGTTTTGAGGCCGGGGAGCTGTTTTTT	CASSFEAGELFF
TRBV7-3	.	TRBJ2-3	.	TGTGCCAGCAGCTTCAATAGGGGGGGAGATACGCAGTATTTT	CASSFNRGGDTQYF
TRBV7-8	.	TRBJ2-3	.	TGTGCCAGCAGAAAGCAGGTTGGAGATACGCAGTATTTT	CASRKQVGDTQYF
TRBV28	once	TRBJ2-7	.	TGTGCCAGCAGGAGATACTACGAGCAGTACTTC	CASRRYYEQYF
TRBV30	.	TRBJ2-7	TRBD2	TGTGCCGCTGAATGGGGGGGGGTCCACGAGCAGTACTTC	CAAEWGGVHEQYF
TRBV6-1	.	TRBJ1-5	.	TGTGCCAGCAGTGAACGCGGGGGGCTGAATCAGCCCCAGCATTTT	CASSERGGLNQPQHF
TRBV9	.	TRBJ1-2	TRBD1	TGTGCCAGCAGCACCCAGACCGGGACAGGGAATGGCTACACCTTC	CASSTQTGTGNGYTF
TRBV27	.	TRBJ2-1	.	TGTGGGGGGATCTACAATGAGCAGTTCTTC	CGGIYNEQFF
TRBV13	.	TRBJ2-3	.	TGTGCCAGCAGCTTAGGAGACGGGCAGTATTTT	CASSLGDGQYF
TRBV4-1	.	TRBJ1-1	.	TGCGCCAGCAGCCGACAGCGGAACACTGAAGCTTTCTTT	CASSRQRNTEAFF
TRBV7-9	.	TRBJ2-2	TRBD2	TGTGCCAGCAGCTCCAGGACTAGCGGGGGCACCGGGGAGCTGTTTTTT	CASSSRTSGGTGELFF
TRBV5-1	.	TRBJ2-2	TRBD2	TGCGCCAGCAGCAGAGCGGGGGGGCTTAACGGGGAGCTGTTTTTT	CASSRAGGLNGELFF
TRBV10-3	.	TRBJ2-7	TRBD1	TGTGCCATCAGTGAGGGCCGGACAGGGAACAACGAGCAGTACTTC	CAISEGRTGNNEQYF
TRBV5-1	few	TRBJ1-1	.	TGCGCCAGCAGCTTGGCCAGGGCGTCGGGGCAGAACACTGAAGCTTTCTTT	CASSLARASGQNTEAFF
TRBV5-6	.	TRBJ2-7	.	TGTGCCAGCAGCTTGGGCGTTTCGGGACACCTCTACGAGCAGTACTTC	CASSLGVSGHLYEQYF
TRBV7-9	.	TRBJ1-5	.	TGTGCCAGCAGCCTCGATCGGAGTCAGCCCCAGCATTTT	CASSLDRSQPQHF
TRBV7-2	.	TRBJ1-1	.	TGTGCCAGCAGAGGGGACACTGAAGCTTTCTTT	CASRGDTEAFF
TRBV6-7	.	TRBJ2-7	.	TGTGCCAGCAGTTACTCGGAGACTCGCGAACTCGACTACGAGCAGTACTTC	CASSYSETRELDYEQYF
TRBV7-8	.	TRBJ2-7	.	TGTGCCAGCAGCACGGGGCCGCCCTCCTACGAGCAGTACTTC	CASSTGPPSYEQYF
TRBV11-3	few	TRBJ1-2	TRBD1	TGTGCCAGCAGCGGGACAGGCCCGGGGAATGGCTACACCTTC	CASSGTGPGNGYTF
TRBV28	.	TRBJ2-6	TRBD1	TGTGCCAGCAGTGGGACAGGGGCTGGGGCCAACGTCCTGACTTTC	CASSGTGAGANVLTF
TRBV9	.	TRBJ2-7	.	TGTGCCAGCAGCGCGCACAGGGACTCGAGCTCCTACGAGCAGTACTTC	CASSAHRDSSSYEQYF
TRBV6-5	.	TRBJ2-2	.	TGTGCCAGCAGTTACTCGGTGAGCCGGAACACCGGGGAGCTGTTTTTT	CASSYSVSRNTGELFF
TRBV9	once	TRBJ1-1	.	TGTGCCAGCAGCGTAGGGCCATCGAACACTGAAGCTTTCTTT	CASSVGPSNTEAFF
TRBV5-6	once	TRBJ1-2	.	TGTGCCAGCAGCTTGCTCTCAGCTAACTATGGCTACACCTTC	CASSLLSANYGYTF
TRBV7-8	once	TRBJ2-7	TRBD2	TGTGCCAGCAGCTTAGGAAGGACTAGAGGTTTTAGGAAGTACTTC	CASSLGRTRGFRKYF
TRBV4-2	.	TRBJ2-5	TRBD1	TGTGCCAGCAGCCTCGGAGAGACAGGGAGTCGGGAGACCCAGTACTTC	CASSLGETGSRETQYF
TRBV19	.	TRBJ1-5	.	TGTGCCAGTAGTGCCCGGGGGGGAATCAATCAGCCCCAGCATTTT	CASSARGGINQPQHF
TRBV13	.	TRBJ1-5	TRBD1	TGTGCCAGCAGCCCAGACAGGGTGTGGCAGCCCCAGCATTTT	CASSPDRVWQPQHF
TRBV19	.	TRBJ2-2	.	TGTGCCAGTAGTATGAGTAGAGTGAACACCGGGGAGCTGTTTTTT	CASSMSRVNTGELFF
TRBV7-2	.	TRBJ2-2	TRBD1	TGTGCCAGCAGCAGAGTGGGACAGGGGGCCGGGGAGCTGTTTTTT	CASSRVGQGAGELFF
TRBV7-6	few	TRBJ1-1	.	TGTGCCAGCAGCTTAGTAAGGAACACTGAAGCTTTCTTT	CASSLVRNTEAFF
TRBV10-3	once	TRBJ1-2	TRBD1	TGTGCCATCAGTGGGACAGGGGTTAACTATGGCTACACCTTC	CAISGTGVNYGYTF
TRBV9	once	TRBJ2-4	.	TGTGCCAGCGGGGGCCTAACCCAAAACATTCAGTACTTC	CASGGLTQNIQYF
TRBV29-1	once	TRBJ1-4	TRBD1	TGCAGCGTTGTGGGACAGGGCCTTAATGAAAAACTGTTTTTT	CSVVGQGLNEKLFF
TRBV25-1	few	TRBJ1-1	.	TGTGCCAGCAGTGAAGGGGCAAACACTGAAGCTTTCTTT	CASSEGANTEAFF
TRBV6-7	.	TRBJ1-4	TRBD1	TGTGCCAGCAGATCCGACAGGGGCGGGTATGAAAAACTGTTTTTT	CASRSDRGGYEKLFF
TRBV27	.	TRBJ2-2	.	TGTGCCAGCAGCCGCCCGTTCGGTATTACCGGGGAGCTGTTTTTT	CASSRPFGITGELFF
TRBV2	few	TRBJ1-1	.	TGTGCCAGCAACAGGAACACTGAAGCTTTCTTT	CASNRNTEAFF
TRBV4-2	.	TRBJ2-7	.	TGTGCCAGCAGCCAAGAAAGGCTCGGTTACTACGAGCAGTACTTC	CASSQERLGYYEQYF
TRBV7-2	.	TRBJ1-3	.	TGTGCCAGCAGCTCGACCCAGCTTCTTGGAAACACCATATATTTT	CASSSTQLLGNTIYF
TRBV2	.	TRBJ2-5	TRBD2	TGTGCCAGCAGATGGACTAGCGGAGAGACCCAGTACTTC	CASRWTSGETQYF
TRBV5-1	.	TRBJ1-6	.	TGCGCCAGCAGCTTGGCCGGTAGATCACCCCTCCACTTT	CASSLAGRSPLHF
TRBV15	.	TRBJ1-1	TRBD1	TGTGCCACCAGCAGAGAAGGTGGGACAGTTAACACTGAAGCTTTCTTT	CATSREGGTVNTEAFF
TRBV6-6	.	TRBJ2-7	TRBD1	TGTGCCAGCAGCCGGGGACAGTTAGACTACGAGCAGTACTTC	CASSRGQLDYEQYF
TRBV29-1	.	TRBJ1-2	TRBD1	TGCAGCGGCCAGACAGGGAGCTATGGCTACACCTTC	CSGQTGSYGYTF